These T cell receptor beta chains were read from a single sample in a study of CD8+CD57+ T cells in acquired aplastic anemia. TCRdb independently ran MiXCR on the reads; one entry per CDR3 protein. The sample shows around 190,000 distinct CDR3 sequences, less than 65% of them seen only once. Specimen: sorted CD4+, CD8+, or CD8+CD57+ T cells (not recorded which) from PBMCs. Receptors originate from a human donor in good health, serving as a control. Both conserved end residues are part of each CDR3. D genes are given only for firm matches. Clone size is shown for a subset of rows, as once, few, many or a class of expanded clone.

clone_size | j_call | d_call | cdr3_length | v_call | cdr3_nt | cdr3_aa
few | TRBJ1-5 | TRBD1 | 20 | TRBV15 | TGTGCCACCAGCAGAGATAAGAGGGACAGGGGTCCTGGGAGCAATCAGCCCCAGCATTTT | CATSRDKRDRGPGSNQPQHF
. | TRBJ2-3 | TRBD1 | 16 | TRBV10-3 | TGTGCCAGCAGTTACGGGACAGGTGGCTTCACAGATACGCAGTATTTT | CASSYGTGGFTDTQYF
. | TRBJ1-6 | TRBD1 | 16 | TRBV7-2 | TGTGCCAGCAGCTTAGCGTCGGGACAGTATAATTCACCCCTCCACTTT | CASSLASGQYNSPLHF
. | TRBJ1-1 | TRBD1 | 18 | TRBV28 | TGTGCCAGCAGTTTAATCCGCCCAGGGGGCGGAATGAACACTGAAGCTTTCTTT | CASSLIRPGGGMNTEAFF
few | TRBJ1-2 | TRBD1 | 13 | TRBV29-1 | TGCAGCGTTGTGGTGACAGGGCTACTTGGCTACACCTTC | CSVVVTGLLGYTF
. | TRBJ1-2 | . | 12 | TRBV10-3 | TGTGCCATCAGTGAGTTGGGGGGTGGCTACACCTTC | CAISELGGGYTF
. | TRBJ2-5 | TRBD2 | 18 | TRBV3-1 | TGTGCCAGCAGCCCAGATCCGAAGGGTAGCGGGGGGGTAGAGACCCAGTACTTC | CASSPDPKGSGGVETQYF
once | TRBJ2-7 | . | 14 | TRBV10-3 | TGTGCCATCGTCGCCGGGACTGTGACCTACGAGCAGTACTTC | CAIVAGTVTYEQYF
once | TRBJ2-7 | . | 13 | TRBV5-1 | TGCGCCAGCAGCTCCGACAGGCCCTACGAGCAGTACTTC | CASSSDRPYEQYF
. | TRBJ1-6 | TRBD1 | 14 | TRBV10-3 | TGTGCCATCAGTCGGACAGGGGAGAATTCACCCCTCCACTTT | CAISRTGENSPLHF
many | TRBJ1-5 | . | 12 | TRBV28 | TGTGCCAGCAGGAGGAGCAATCAGCCCCAGCATTTT | CASRRSNQPQHF
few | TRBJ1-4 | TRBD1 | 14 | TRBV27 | TGTGCCAGCAGCACTCGGACAGGGAGTGAAAAACTGTTTTTT | CASSTRTGSEKLFF
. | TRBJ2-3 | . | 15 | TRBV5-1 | TGCGCCAGCAGCTCATATCCGGAGGGCACAGATACGCAGTATTTT | CASSSYPEGTDTQYF
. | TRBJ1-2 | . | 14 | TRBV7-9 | TGTGCCAGCAGCCCGCCCCTGAACTACTATGGCTACACCTTC | CASSPPLNYYGYTF
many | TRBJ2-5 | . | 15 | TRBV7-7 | TGTGCTAGCAGCTCTAACCAGGGTGCTCAAGAGACCCAGTACTTC | CASSSNQGAQETQYF
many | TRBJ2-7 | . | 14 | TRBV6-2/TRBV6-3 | TGTGCCAGCTCCTACGGGGCCACCTCCTACGAGCAGTACTTC | CASSYGATSYEQYF
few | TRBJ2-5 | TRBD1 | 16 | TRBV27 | TGTGCCAGCAGTTTAACTGCCGACAGGGGAAAAGAGACCCAGTACTTC | CASSLTADRGKETQYF
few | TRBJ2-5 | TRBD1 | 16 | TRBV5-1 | TGCGCCAGCAGCTTGGGGGGGGGACAGGGCACAGAGACCCAGTACTTC | CASSLGGGQGTETQYF
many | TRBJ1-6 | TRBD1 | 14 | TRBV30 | TGTGCCTCCCTCTCGGGCAGGGGGCATTCACCCCTCCACTTT | CASLSGRGHSPLHF
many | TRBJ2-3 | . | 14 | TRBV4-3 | TGCGCCAGCAGCCAAGAGGTCAGAACAGATACGCAGTATTTT | CASSQEVRTDTQYF
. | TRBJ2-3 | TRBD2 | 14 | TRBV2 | TGTGCCAGCATCGGACTAGATCCCACAGATACGCAGTATTTT | CASIGLDPTDTQYF
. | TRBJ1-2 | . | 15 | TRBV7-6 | TGTGCCAGCAGCTCAGCCATCACAGCTAACTATGGCTACACCTTC | CASSSAITANYGYTF
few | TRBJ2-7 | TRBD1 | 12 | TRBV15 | TGTGCCACCAGCTTAACAGGGGATGAGCAGTACTTC | CATSLTGDEQYF
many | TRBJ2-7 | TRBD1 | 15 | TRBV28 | TGTGCCAGCAGTTCCTTTGGACAGGGATCAGGCGAGCAGTACTTC | CASSSFGQGSGEQYF
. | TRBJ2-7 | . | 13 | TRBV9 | TGTGCCAGCAGCGTAGGGGTCGACCGCGAGCAGTACTTC | CASSVGVDREQYF
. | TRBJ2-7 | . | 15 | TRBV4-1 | TGCGCCAGCAGCCAAGTAGTCAGGAGCTCCTACGAGCAGTACTTC | CASSQVVRSSYEQYF
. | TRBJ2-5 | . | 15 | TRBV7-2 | TGTGCCAGCAGCAAGGCAGCGGGCCGCTCGGAGACCCAGTACTTC | CASSKAAGRSETQYF